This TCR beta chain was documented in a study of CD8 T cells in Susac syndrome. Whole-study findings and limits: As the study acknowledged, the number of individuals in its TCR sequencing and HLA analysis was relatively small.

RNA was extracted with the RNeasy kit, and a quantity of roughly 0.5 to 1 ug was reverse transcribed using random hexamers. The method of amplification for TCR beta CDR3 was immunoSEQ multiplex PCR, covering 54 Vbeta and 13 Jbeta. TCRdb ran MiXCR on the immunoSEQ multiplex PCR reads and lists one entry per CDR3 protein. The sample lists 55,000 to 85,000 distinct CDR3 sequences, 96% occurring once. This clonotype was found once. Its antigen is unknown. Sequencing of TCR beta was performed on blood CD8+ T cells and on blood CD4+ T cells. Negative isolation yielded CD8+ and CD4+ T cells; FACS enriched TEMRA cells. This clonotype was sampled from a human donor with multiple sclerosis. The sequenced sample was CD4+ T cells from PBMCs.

CDR3 sequence (DNA): TGCAGCGTACGCGTGTCTAAGGGTGAAAAACTGTTTTTT. As protein: CSVRVSKGEKLFF. The chain couples TRBV29-1 to TRBJ1-4, with D unresolved. The length of the CDR3 is 13 residues. Trimming removed 6 bases from V and 7 bases from J, with 15 bases in between. Germline loops: CDR1 SQVTM, CDR2 ANQGSEA.